What follows are 26 T cell receptor beta chains derived from one specimen sequenced in a study of T cells after posttransplantation cyclophosphamide. Produced via immunoSEQ multiplex PCR; TCRdb's table is partial and in-frame only. The table lists tens of thousands of clones, around 73% of them singletons. Sequencing input: memory CD4+ T cells sorted from PBMCs. All receptors come from a woman in her sixties or seventies in good health, CMV-negative, and a related stem cell transplant donor.

V is TRBV20-1 and J is TRBJ1-6; D gene ambiguous. Looked up from germline, CDR1 is DFQATT and CDR2 is SNEGSKA (reference sequence). Trimming took off 6 bases at V and 9 bases at J, with 9 bases between the two ends. This CDR3 is built from 11 residues. Here the CDR3 reads CSAPRGSPLHF. The CDR3 DNA reads as TGCAGTGCGCCTAGAGGTTCACCCCTCCACTTT.

J is TRBJ1-5 and V is TRBV18; unclear D gene. Germline CDR1 KGHSH, CDR2 LQKENI. V lost 2 bases and J lost 3, with 11 bases in between. This CDR3 has 15 amino acids. CDR3 in amino acids: CASSPNRGHNQPQHF. CDR3 nucleotide sequence: TGTGCCAGCTCACCAAATCGAGGGCACAATCAGCCCCAGCATTTT.

This clone was seen a few times. J is TRBJ1-4 and V is TRBV2; weak D call: TRBD1 (6 bases). The CDR3 is 14 residues long. Germline CDR1 and CDR2: SNHLY and FYNNEI. Trimming stripped 6 bases from V and 5 bases from J, with 13 bases between. CDR3 sequence: CASRTGSPNEKLFF. The CDR3 region has the DNA TGTGCCAGCAGAACAGGGAGCCCAAATGAAAAACTGTTTTTT.

The chain joins TRBV7-2 to TRBJ1-1, with a tentative D call TRBD1 (5 bases). This CDR3 contains 15 residues. Germline loops: CDR1 SGHTA, CDR2 FQGNSA. V gave up 1 base and J gave up 0 bases, with 9 bases separating them. CDR3 region: CASSLVGGVNTEAFF. DNA for the CDR3: TGTGCCAGCAGCTTAGTCGGGGGGGTGAACACTGAAGCTTTCTTT.

This rearrangement joins TRBV19 to TRBJ2-7; D is possibly TRBD1 (6 bases). The CDR3 sequence is 13 residues long. CDR1 is LNHDA, CDR2 SQIVND, per germline (reference sequence). The V and J ends lost 1 base and 2 bases respectively, with 6 bases between them. CDR3 sequence reads: CASSIGDTYEQYF. The CDR3 DNA follows: TGTGCCAGTAGTATAGGGGACACCTACGAGCAGTACTTC.

This clone was seen more than once but under ten times. This rearrangement joins TRBV4-3 to TRBJ1-4, with TRBD1 matching over 11 bases. This CDR3 region has 17 residues. Unmatched junction bases numbered 8, after V lost 1 base and J lost 7 bases. CDR1 and CDR2 (germline): LGHNA, YSLEER. Here the CDR3 DNA reads TGCGCCAGCAGCCAAGCGCCCGGACAGGGGGCGACTGAAAAACTGTTTTTT. Amino acid sequence: CASSQAPGQGATEKLFF.

The chain combines TRBV20-1 with TRBJ2-7; unclear D gene. Germline assignment: CDR1 DFQATT and CDR2 SNEGSKA (reference sequence). The CDR3 totals 11 residues. V lost 6 bases and J lost 3, with 9 bases in between. DNA of the CDR3: TGCAGTGCCAACGAGAACTACGAGCAGTACTTC. As protein: CSANENYEQYF.

J is TRBJ2-3 and V is TRBV6-5, with 7 bases fitting TRBD1. In germline, CDR1 is MNHEY, CDR2 SVGAGI. V shed 6 bases and J 2 bases; nucleotides not matched to a gene: 5. This CDR3 spans 14 amino acids. DNA of the CDR3: TGTGCCAGCAGACGGACAGGAACCACAGATACGCAGTATTTT. Protein product: CASRRTGTTDTQYF.

The rearrangement uses TRBV5-1 and TRBJ2-3; no clear D gene. The V gene's germline CDR1 is SGHRS and CDR2 YFSETQ. The length of the CDR3 is 13 residues. Deletions cut 5 bases from V and 0 bases from J, with 7 bases between. CDR3 sequence (DNA): TGCGCCAGCAGTGAGTATAGCACAGATACGCAGTATTTT. Translating gives CASSEYSTDTQYF.

The CDR3: CASSFGGSGTEAFF. In DNA form, the CDR3 reads TGTGCCAGCAGCTTTGGCGGGTCTGGAACTGAAGCTTTCTTT. V and J are TRBV7-3 and TRBJ1-1, with D hard to call. The CDR3 length is 14 residues. Trimming cost V 3 bases and J 5 bases, with 13 bases left between them. Per the germline V gene, CDR1 is SGHTA and CDR2 is FQGTGA. The whole variable domain, remainder taken from reference TRBV7-3 and TRBJ1-1, is GAGVSQTPSNKVTEKGKYVELRCDPISGHTALYWYRQSLGQGPEFLIYFQGTGAADDSGLPNDRFFAVRPEGSVSTLKIQRTERGDSAVYLCASSFGGSGTEAFFGQGTRLTVV.

The V call is TRBV5-1, the J call TRBJ1-1, with 9 bases that match TRBD1. Losses at the gene ends were 7 bases for V and 3 bases for J; bases not matched to a gene: 10. The germline gives CDR1 SGHRS, CDR2 YFSETQ. The CDR3 sequence is 15 residues long. This CDR3 is CASQSGTGSYTEAFF. In DNA, the CDR3 is TGCGCCAGCCAAAGTGGGACAGGGAGCTACACTGAAGCTTTCTTT.

Points on this clone: One end of the junction varies from germline; a read error may be responsible. Other DNA sequences within the sample encode an identical CDR3. This chain links TRBV2 with TRBJ1-6, with D tentatively TRBD1 (6 bases). CDR3 length: 17 residues. The V gene's germline CDR1 is SNHLY and CDR2 FYNNEI. The CDR3 loop is CASSVGQLPSYNSPLHF. CDR3 DNA sequence: TGTGCCAGCAGTGTAGGACAGCTCCCCTCCTATAATTCCCCCCTCCACTTT.

The chain is built from TRBV7-2 and TRBJ2-7; 9 bases agree with TRBD2. Germline CDR1 and CDR2: SGHTA and FQGNSA. The trim removed 0 bases at V and 2 bases at J, leaving 2 bases unmatched. The CDR3 loop spans 15 amino acids. The CDR3 region is CASSLATSGPYEQYF. CDR3 nucleotide sequence: TGTGCCAGCAGCTTAGCTACTAGCGGGCCCTACGAGCAGTACTTC.

This rearrangement joins TRBV10-3 to TRBJ2-5; tentatively, D is TRBD2 (5 bases). CDR1 is ENHRY, CDR2 SYGVKD, per germline. Deletions cut 6 bases from V and 5 bases from J, with 10 bases between. The CDR3 sequence is 12 residues long. This CDR3 reads CAIREDGETQYF. CDR3 coding DNA: TGTGCCATCAGGGAGGACGGGGAGACCCAGTACTTC.

In its sample, this clone is medium-sized. Other DNA sequences in the same sample also yield this CDR3. The chain couples TRBV10-2 to TRBJ1-3; unclear D gene. Between the trimmed V and J ends, which lost 6 bases and 0 bases, there was a span of 9 bases. The CDR3 is 14 amino acids. Per germline, CDR1 WSHSY and CDR2 SAAADI. The CDR3 here is CASRDSSSGNTIYF. Here the CDR3 DNA reads TGCGCCAGCAGGGACTCAAGCTCTGGAAACACCATATATTTT.

The chain carries TRBV28 and TRBJ2-7; D uncertain. The CDR3 is made up of 13 amino acids. Germline V gene lookup returns CDR1 MDHEN and CDR2 SYDVKM. V lost 2 bases to trimming and J lost 3 bases, with 8 bases between them. DNA of the CDR3: TGTGCCAGCAGTTTACCCCCGGGCTACGAGCAGTACTTC. It encodes CASSLPPGYEQYF.

The chain carries TRBV2 and TRBJ1-1, with TRBD1 as a possible D gene (6 bases). This CDR3 comprises 16 residues. V was shortened by 6 bases and J by 2 bases, with 19 bases between the two germline ends. Germline assignment: CDR1 SNHLY and CDR2 FYNNEI. DNA of the CDR3: TGTGCCAGCAGCCGGGACACAGTAGGTGCTAACACTGAAGCTTTCTTT. Translation: CASSRDTVGANTEAFF.

About this clone itself: A read error may account for a junction end that differs from germline. DNA of the CDR3: TGTGCTAGCAGCGCGAGACTAGCGGGGGTTCCCACAGATACGCAGTATTTT. This translates into CASSARLAGVPTDTQYF. The chain has TRBV7-7 and TRBJ2-3, with 12 bases aligning to TRBD2. Germline V gene lookup returns CDR1 SSHAT and CDR2 FNYEAQ (reference sequence). The CDR3 runs 17 residues.

By share, this clone ranks as medium-sized. One end of the junction does not line up with germline, which may come from a read error. The J gene is TRBJ1-1, the V gene TRBV5-8, with D possibly being TRBD1 (6 bases). This CDR3 spans 14 amino acids. Germline CDR1 and CDR2: SGHTS and YDEGEE. CDR3 sequence (DNA): TGTGCCAGCACCTTGGGGGCCCCCCCCGCTGAAGCTTTCTTT. Its protein is CASTLGAPPAEAFF.

V usage is TRBV7-3 and J usage is TRBJ2-5; possibly TRBD2 for D (6 bases). This CDR3 comprises 13 residues. Germline-derived CDR1 and CDR2 are SGHTA and FQGTGA. The V and J ends lost 3 bases and 4 bases respectively, with 9 bases between them. CDR3 region: CASSFGGSETQYF. The CDR3 DNA reads as TGTGCCAGCAGCTTCGGGGGATCAGAGACCCAGTACTTC.

The J gene is TRBJ2-1, the V gene TRBV10-3; the match to TRBD2 covers 8 bases. The CDR3 sequence is 16 residues long. V was clipped by 4 bases and J by 8 bases; unmatched bases: 13. Germline V gives CDR1 ENHRY, CDR2 SYGVKD. DNA for the CDR3: TGTGCCATCAGTGTTTTCTCATCGGCGGGGGGCCATGAGCAGTTCTTC. Translation: CAISVFSSAGGHEQFF.

This clone was detected a few times. The rearrangement joins TRBV6-5 to TRBJ2-1; 9 nucleotides match TRBD2. The junction had 9 bases not matched to a gene; V was cut back by 7 bases and J by 5 bases. The V gene's germline CDR1 is MNHEY and CDR2 SVGAGI. This CDR3 is 15 amino acids long. The CDR3 DNA reads TGTGCCAGCACTCGAAGGGCTAGCGGGGACAATGAGCAGTTCTTC. It yields the protein CASTRRASGDNEQFF.

The chain carries TRBV28 and TRBJ1-4, with D unclear. The V end lost 4 bases, the J end lost 5 bases, and 8 bases lay between the germline ends. The CDR3 sequence is 13 residues long. Per germline, CDR1 MDHEN and CDR2 SYDVKM. The CDR3 region is CASSSWANEKLFF. The CDR3 region has the DNA TGTGCCAGCAGTTCATGGGCCAATGAAAAACTGTTTTTT.

The chain links TRBV7-6 to TRBJ2-7; 9 bases align to TRBD1. CDR1 and CDR2 (germline): SGHVS, FNYEAQ. The trim removed 4 bases at V and 3 bases at J, leaving 10 bases unmatched. The length of the CDR3 is 16 residues. The CDR3 sequence: CASSSNAGTGSYEQYF. Written as DNA, the CDR3 is TGTGCCAGCAGCTCTAACGCCGGGACAGGGAGCTACGAGCAGTACTTC.

The chain combines TRBV7-2 with TRBJ1-2; 7 bases agree with TRBD1. CDR3 length: 13 amino acids. V shed 5 bases, J shed 8 bases, and the junction held 8 bases outside the gene matches. Germline V lookup: CDR1 SGHTA, CDR2 FQGNSA. DNA for the CDR3: TGTGCCAGCAGCCAACCCCGACAGGGAGGCTACACCTTC. Its translation is CASSQPRQGGYTF.

This clone was seen only once. The chain carries TRBV28 and TRBJ2-1, with D possibly TRBD2 on 6 matching bases. Germline CDR1 is MDHEN and CDR2 is SYDVKM. V lost 6 bases and J lost 0, with 15 bases in between. CDR3 length equals 16 residues. The CDR3 sequence is CASSSPGTGSYNEQFF. The CDR3 region has the DNA TGTGCCAGCAGCAGCCCCGGGACTGGCTCCTACAATGAGCAGTTCTTC.